A selection of T cell receptor beta chains follows, all from one sample in a study of shared clonotypes between healthy human individuals. The assay was immunoSEQ multiplex PCR, and TCRdb's table has in-frame clones only and misses some. Counted here are fewer than 650,000 clones, 70% to 80% occurring once; the ten biggest clones make up 12%. Sequenced material: PBMCs. These receptors came from a woman aged 40 to 50 in good health. Some clones in this sample may be carry-over from other donors' samples. The CDR3 runs from the conserved cysteine through the conserved F or W. The order of the fields is V gene, J gene, clone size, D gene, CDR3 DNA, CDR3 protein. D genes are given only for firm matches. Only some rows state a clone size, as once, few, many or a class for expanded clones.

V gene: TRBV5-1
J gene: TRBJ2-7
clone size: NA
D gene: TRBD2
CDR3 DNA: TGCGCCAGCAGCCCCCTTACTAGCGGGACTGACGAGCAGTACTTC
CDR3 protein: CASSPLTSGTDEQYF

V gene: TRBV7-8
J gene: TRBJ2-2
clone size: NA
D gene: TRBD1
CDR3 DNA: TGTGCCAGCAGCCCTCGGACAGGGACCGGGGAGCTGTTTTTT
CDR3 protein: CASSPRTGTGELFF

V gene: TRBV5-1
J gene: TRBJ1-2
clone size: few
D gene: NA
CDR3 DNA: TGCGCCAGCAGCAAGGACCGCTATGGCTACACCTTC
CDR3 protein: CASSKDRYGYTF

V gene: TRBV4-3
J gene: TRBJ1-4
clone size: NA
D gene: NA
CDR3 DNA: TGCGCCAGCAGCCCGAGACGGTCTAATGAAAAACTGTTTTTT
CDR3 protein: CASSPRRSNEKLFF

V gene: TRBV30
J gene: TRBJ2-7
clone size: NA
D gene: TRBD2
CDR3 DNA: TGTGCCTGGAGTGGAGGACTAGCGGGACTCGGGTACGAGCAGTACTTC
CDR3 protein: CAWSGGLAGLGYEQYF

V gene: TRBV6-6
J gene: TRBJ2-7
clone size: NA
D gene: TRBD2
CDR3 DNA: TGTGCCAGCAGTACGACTAGCGGGAGCTCCTACAAGCAGTGCTTC
CDR3 protein: CASSTTSGSSYKQCF

V gene: TRBV2
J gene: TRBJ1-5
clone size: NA
D gene: TRBD1
CDR3 DNA: TGTGCCAGCAGTGGAGGGGACAGAAATCAGCCCCAGCATTTT
CDR3 protein: CASSGGDRNQPQHF

V gene: TRBV7-9
J gene: TRBJ1-1
clone size: NA
D gene: TRBD1
CDR3 DNA: TGTGCCAGCAGCCCAGGGGGTCTGAACACTGAAGCTTTCTTT
CDR3 protein: CASSPGGLNTEAFF

V gene: TRBV7-3
J gene: TRBJ2-2
clone size: NA
D gene: TRBD2
CDR3 DNA: TGTGCCAGCAGCAAAGCAGGGACTAGCGTAGACACCGGGGAGCTGTTTTTT
CDR3 protein: CASSKAGTSVDTGELFF

V gene: TRBV7-3
J gene: TRBJ2-1
clone size: NA
D gene: NA
CDR3 DNA: TGTGCCAGCAGCGTAGCCCAAGGGATATACAATGAGCAGTTCTTC
CDR3 protein: CASSVAQGIYNEQFF

V gene: TRBV6-5
J gene: TRBJ1-1
clone size: NA
D gene: NA
CDR3 DNA: TGTGCCAGCTCCGACTCAGGACGCCCGAACACTGAAGCTTTCTTT
CDR3 protein: CASSDSGRPNTEAFF

V gene: TRBV7-2
J gene: TRBJ2-3
clone size: NA
D gene: NA
CDR3 DNA: TGTGCCAGCAGCTTAACGGGACACGGCACAGATACGCAGTATTTT
CDR3 protein: CASSLTGHGTDTQYF

V gene: TRBV29-1
J gene: TRBJ2-3
clone size: few
D gene: NA
CDR3 DNA: TGCAGCGTCGATAACCGGACGGTGTGGGCAGATACGCAGTATTTT
CDR3 protein: CSVDNRTVWADTQYF

V gene: TRBV27
J gene: TRBJ2-1
clone size: NA
D gene: NA
CDR3 DNA: TGTGCCAGCAGTTTATCGAGGGGAAATGAGCAGTTCTTC
CDR3 protein: CASSLSRGNEQFF

V gene: TRBV5-1
J gene: TRBJ1-1
clone size: NA
D gene: NA
CDR3 DNA: TGCGCCAGCTATCAGACAGAGATGAACACTGAAGCTTTCTTT
CDR3 protein: CASYQTEMNTEAFF

V gene: TRBV2
J gene: TRBJ1-4
clone size: few
D gene: NA
CDR3 DNA: TGTGCCAGCAGTCCCCCCGCGCAGGGACTAGAAAAACTGTTTTTT
CDR3 protein: CASSPPAQGLEKLFF

V gene: TRBV7-2
J gene: TRBJ2-6
clone size: NA
D gene: TRBD2
CDR3 DNA: TGTGCCAGCAGCGAAACTAGCGGGATCTCTGGGGCCAACGTCCTGACTTTC
CDR3 protein: CASSETSGISGANVLTF

V gene: TRBV6-6
J gene: TRBJ2-5
clone size: NA
D gene: TRBD1
CDR3 DNA: TGTGCCAGCACTACGACCAAGGGGGCTTTGGAGACCCAGTACTTC
CDR3 protein: CASTTTKGALETQYF

V gene: TRBV4-1
J gene: TRBJ1-3
clone size: once
D gene: NA
CDR3 DNA: TGCGCCAGCAGCCCCACAGGCAGCTACTACTCTGGAAACACCATATATTTT
CDR3 protein: CASSPTGSYYSGNTIYF

V gene: TRBV18
J gene: TRBJ1-1
clone size: NA
D gene: NA
CDR3 DNA: TGTGCCAGCTCACCCGATGGGATGAACACTGAAGCTTTCTTT
CDR3 protein: CASSPDGMNTEAFF

V gene: TRBV5-6
J gene: TRBJ2-5
clone size: once
D gene: TRBD2
CDR3 DNA: TGTGCCAGCAACTCCGGGACTAGCATCCAAGAGACCCAGTACTTC
CDR3 protein: CASNSGTSIQETQYF

V gene: TRBV10-2
J gene: TRBJ2-7
clone size: once
D gene: NA
CDR3 DNA: TGCGCCAGCAGTGAGTCAAGGCGCGGGTTCAAACCCCTTTACGAGCAGTACTTC
CDR3 protein: CASSESRRGFKPLYEQYF

V gene: TRBV28
J gene: TRBJ2-1
clone size: once
D gene: TRBD2
CDR3 DNA: TGTGCCAGCAGTCGAATCGGGACTAGCGGGGTCAATGAGCAGTTCTTC
CDR3 protein: CASSRIGTSGVNEQFF

V gene: TRBV29-1
J gene: TRBJ1-1
clone size: few
D gene: NA
CDR3 DNA: TGCAGCGTTGGGCAGCGAACTACAGGGAACACTGAAGCTTTCTTT
CDR3 protein: CSVGQRTTGNTEAFF

V gene: TRBV2
J gene: TRBJ1-2
clone size: once
D gene: NA
CDR3 DNA: TGTGCCAGCAGTGAAGGCAGGGACCGTGGCTACACCTTC
CDR3 protein: CASSEGRDRGYTF

V gene: TRBV18
J gene: TRBJ2-5
clone size: NA
D gene: TRBD2
CDR3 DNA: TGTGCCAGCAAACCGGGACTAGCGGAAGGGTACCAAGAGACCCAGTACTTC
CDR3 protein: CASKPGLAEGYQETQYF

V gene: TRBV10-3
J gene: TRBJ2-7
clone size: NA
D gene: TRBD1
CDR3 DNA: TGTGCCATAGGGGGGACAGGGGCCTCCTACGAGCAGTACTTC
CDR3 protein: CAIGGTGASYEQYF

V gene: TRBV7-8
J gene: TRBJ1-3
clone size: few
D gene: NA
CDR3 DNA: TGTGCCAGCAGCCCCCAGGGCCTGACTGGAAACACCATATATTTT
CDR3 protein: CASSPQGLTGNTIYF

V gene: TRBV7-9
J gene: TRBJ2-1
clone size: NA
D gene: NA
CDR3 DNA: TGTGCCAGCAGCTTAAGTGGCTCCTACAATGAGCAGTTCTTC
CDR3 protein: CASSLSGSYNEQFF

V gene: TRBV11-2
J gene: TRBJ2-3
clone size: NA
D gene: NA
CDR3 DNA: TGTGCCAGCAGCTTAGGCATATCGTCAGGCACAGATACGCAGTATTTT
CDR3 protein: CASSLGISSGTDTQYF

V gene: TRBV6-1
J gene: TRBJ1-2
clone size: few
D gene: TRBD1
CDR3 DNA: TGTGCCAGCAGTCCCGGACAGGATCGAGCCTATGGCTACACCTTC
CDR3 protein: CASSPGQDRAYGYTF

V gene: TRBV29-1
J gene: TRBJ1-5
clone size: NA
D gene: TRBD1
CDR3 DNA: TGCAGCGTGGCAGGGGGCGATCAGCCCCAGCATTTT
CDR3 protein: CSVAGGDQPQHF

V gene: TRBV30
J gene: TRBJ2-1
clone size: NA
D gene: TRBD1
CDR3 DNA: TGTGCCTGGAGGACAGGGGGCGTCAATGAGCAGTTCTTC
CDR3 protein: CAWRTGGVNEQFF

V gene: TRBV29-1
J gene: TRBJ2-7
clone size: NA
D gene: TRBD1
CDR3 DNA: TGCAGCGTTGACGCACAGGGGGAGCACGAGCAGTACTTC
CDR3 protein: CSVDAQGEHEQYF

V gene: TRBV29-1
J gene: TRBJ1-5
clone size: NA
D gene: TRBD1
CDR3 DNA: TGCAGCGTTGGATATGGGACAGTGAATCAGCCCCAGCATTTT
CDR3 protein: CSVGYGTVNQPQHF

V gene: TRBV29-1
J gene: TRBJ1-2
clone size: NA
D gene: NA
CDR3 DNA: TGCAGCGTTGAAGAAGGAGGTATAATTGGCTACACCTTC
CDR3 protein: CSVEEGGIIGYTF

V gene: TRBV7-2
J gene: TRBJ2-3
clone size: NA
D gene: NA
CDR3 DNA: TGTGCCAGCAGTCTAAACCAATGGGGAGATACGCAGTATTTT
CDR3 protein: CASSLNQWGDTQYF

V gene: TRBV27
J gene: TRBJ1-1
clone size: NA
D gene: NA
CDR3 DNA: TGTGCCAGCAGTTTTGGACAGAACACTGAAGCTTTCTTT
CDR3 protein: CASSFGQNTEAFF

V gene: TRBV13
J gene: TRBJ2-1
clone size: NA
D gene: TRBD1
CDR3 DNA: TGTGCCAGCAGCAAACAGGGGGCCTATTACAATGAGCAGTTCTTC
CDR3 protein: CASSKQGAYYNEQFF

V gene: TRBV7-2
J gene: TRBJ2-3
clone size: NA
D gene: TRBD2
CDR3 DNA: TGTGCCAGCAGCTTAGGAGGACTAGCGGGAGCCGATACGCAGTATTTT
CDR3 protein: CASSLGGLAGADTQYF

V gene: TRBV19
J gene: TRBJ2-1
clone size: once
D gene: NA
CDR3 DNA: TGTGCCAGTAGTATGCCCGAGACGTGGGACGTAAATGAGCAGTTCTTC
CDR3 protein: CASSMPETWDVNEQFF

V gene: TRBV28
J gene: TRBJ1-5
clone size: NA
D gene: NA
CDR3 DNA: TGTGCCAGCAGTTTATATAGAAATCAGCCCCAGCATTTT
CDR3 protein: CASSLYRNQPQHF

V gene: TRBV30
J gene: TRBJ2-5
clone size: NA
D gene: TRBD1
CDR3 DNA: TGTGCCTGGAGTGTTGTTTGGGACAGGAGAATTCAAGAGACCCAGTACTTC
CDR3 protein: CAWSVVWDRRIQETQYF

V gene: TRBV28
J gene: TRBJ1-2
clone size: once
D gene: TRBD1
CDR3 DNA: TGTGCCAGCAGTTCCGGACAGGGGAGCTATGGCTACACCTTC
CDR3 protein: CASSSGQGSYGYTF

V gene: TRBV19
J gene: TRBJ1-1
clone size: NA
D gene: NA
CDR3 DNA: TGTGCCAGTAGTACGAGGGTGGACACTGAAGCTTTCTTT
CDR3 protein: CASSTRVDTEAFF

V gene: TRBV19
J gene: TRBJ2-7
clone size: few
D gene: NA
CDR3 DNA: TGTGCCAGTAGTATAGGTTCCTACGAGCAGTACTTC
CDR3 protein: CASSIGSYEQYF

V gene: TRBV7-3
J gene: TRBJ2-3
clone size: NA
D gene: TRBD2
CDR3 DNA: TGTGCCAGCAGCTTAAGGCCTAGCGGGAGGGGCATGGATACGCAGTATTTT
CDR3 protein: CASSLRPSGRGMDTQYF

V gene: TRBV20-1
J gene: TRBJ2-5
clone size: few
D gene: NA
CDR3 DNA: TGCAGTGCTACAGCAGGGGAGACCCAGTACTTC
CDR3 protein: CSATAGETQYF